The 15 T cell receptor beta chains below were found in one sample sequenced in a study of T cells in Graves' hyperthyroidism and ophthalmopathy. Authors of the study amplified TCR beta CDR3 regions from RNA transcripts. The primer set for the first-round RT-PCR of the TCR CDR3 was HTBI. TCRdb reprocessed the multiplex PCR reads via MiXCR and lists one record per CDR3 protein. The sample lists hundreds of thousands of distinct CDR3 sequences; over 35% were seen once. Specimen: blood. The source is a woman aged 35 to 49 with Graves' hyperthyroidism.

The chain employs TRBV5-6 and TRBJ1-3; D remains ambiguous. CDR1 and CDR2 (germline): SGHDT, YYEEEE. The V end lost 4 bases, the J end lost 2 bases, and 13 bases lay between the germline ends. This CDR3 region has 15 residues. In nucleotides, the CDR3 is TGTGCCAGCAGCCCAGTCGGCGGCACTGGAAACACCATATATTTT. The encoded protein is CASSPVGGTGNTIYF. The whole variable domain, remainder taken from reference TRBV5-6 and TRBJ1-3, is DAGVTQSPTHLIKTRGQQVTLRCSPKSGHDTVSWYQQALGQGPQFIFQYYEEEERQRGNFPDRFSGHQFPNYSSELNVNALLLGDSALYLCASSPVGGTGNTIYFGEGSWLTVV.

This clonotype was found many times. The genes are TRBV6-6 and TRBJ1-5; 7 nucleotides line up with TRBD1. Germline loops: CDR1 MNHNY, CDR2 SVGAGI (reference sequence). The V and J ends lost 7 bases and 2 bases, in that order; junction bases with no gene match: 5. The CDR3 sequence is 14 residues long. CDR3 amino acids: CASTGTEGNQPQHF. For the CDR3, the DNA is TGTGCCAGCACAGGGACAGAGGGCAATCAGCCCCAGCATTTT.

The chain combines TRBV7-2 with TRBJ2-3; 7 bases are shared with TRBD2. The CDR3 spans 16 residues. From germline, CDR1 is SGHTA and CDR2 FQGNSA. V lost 2 bases and J lost 0; bases outside the gene matches: 5. In DNA, the CDR3 is TGTGCCAGCAGCTTATCGAGTAGCGGGAGCACAGATACGCAGTATTTT. This sequence encodes CASSLSSSGSTDTQYF.

The chain is built from TRBV15 and TRBJ2-1; no clear D gene. Germline loops: CDR1 LNHNV, CDR2 YYDKDF (reference sequence). This CDR3 has 16 residues. Trimming removed 0 bases at V and 8 bases at J, with 17 bases between. The CDR3 sequence: CATSRDRSASSHEQFF. The CDR3 DNA is TGTGCCACCAGCAGAGATCGCAGTGCCAGTTCCCATGAGCAGTTCTTC.

This clonotype was counted only a few times. V gene TRBV12-3 or TRBV12-4 combines with J gene TRBJ2-7, with TRBD1 identical over 7 bases. V shed 5 bases and J 1 base; nucleotides not matched to a gene: 11. CDR3 length: 16 amino acids. CDR3 nucleotide sequence: TGTGCCAGCAGTGTCCTCAACCGGGACAGATCCTACGAGCAGTACTTC. Protein: CASSVLNRDRSYEQYF.

The CDR3 DNA is TGTGCCTGGAGTGTCTGGGGCAGGGGGAACTATGGCTACACCTTC. Amino acids: CAWSVWGRGNYGYTF. The chain carries TRBV7-9 and TRBJ1-2, with TRBD1 matching over 7 bases. Germline V gene sequence: CDR1 SEHNR, CDR2 FQNEAQ (reference sequence). After removal of 11 bases from V and 2 bases from J, the junction contained 14 bases not matched to a gene. The CDR3 is 15 residues long.

The chain uses TRBV7-2 and TRBJ2-5, with 8 bases matching TRBD1. Per the germline V gene, CDR1 is SGHTA and CDR2 is FQGNSA. This CDR3 region has 14 residues. J lost 5 bases, V lost 6 bases, and 8 bases had no gene match. CDR3 region: CASRLQGVSETQYF. The CDR3 nucleotides read TGTGCCAGCAGGCTACAGGGGGTGAGCGAGACCCAGTACTTC.

V and J are TRBV9 and TRBJ1-4, with TRBD1 as a possible D gene (6 bases). V was shortened by 0 bases and J by 13 bases, with 22 bases between the two germline ends. CDR3 size: 16 residues. The germline V gene has CDR1 SGDLS and CDR2 YYNGEE. The CDR3 sequence is CASSVEGTGGYDGLFF. The CDR3 DNA sequence: TGTGCCAGCAGCGTAGAGGGGACGGGGGGCTATGATGGACTGTTTTTT.

This clonotype was observed many times. The rearrangement uses TRBV12-3 or TRBV12-4 and TRBJ2-7; no reliable D call. CDR3 length: 12 residues. V was trimmed by 0 bases and J by 6 bases, leaving 6 bases between them. The CDR3 nucleotides read TGTGCCAGCAGTTTAGCGGGCACCGAGCAGTACTTC. Amino acids: CASSLAGTEQYF.

The chain links TRBV4-3 to TRBJ1-2, with a possible D match to TRBD1 (6 bases). CDR1 LGHNA and CDR2 YSLEER come from the germline V gene. V was shortened by 0 bases and J by 5 bases, with 19 bases between the two germline ends. This CDR3 has 17 residues. The chain's CDR3 is CASSQDLADSLTYGYTF. The CDR3 nucleotides are TGCGCCAGCAGCCAAGATCTCGCGGACAGCCTGACTTATGGCTACACCTTC.

The sample holds a few counts of this clonotype. The gene calls are TRBV6-5 and TRBJ2-7, with unresolved D. Between the trimmed V and J ends, which lost 0 bases and 3 bases, there was a span of 9 bases. Looked up from germline, CDR1 is MNHEY and CDR2 is SVGAGI. CDR3 length: 14 residues. The CDR3: CASSYSGPYYEQYF. CDR3 sequence (DNA): TGTGCCAGCAGTTACTCCGGGCCATACTACGAGCAGTACTTC.

This clonotype was seen repeatedly, ten times or more. The chain carries TRBV5-6 and TRBJ1-2; D gene ambiguous. Trimming left V 9 bases short and J 2 bases short, with 17 bases between. The CDR3 runs 14 residues. CDR1 is SGHDT, CDR2 YYEEEE, per germline. The CDR3 DNA reads as TGTGCCACCCGGCCATCAGACGGGAACTATGGCTACACCTTC. Its translation is CATRPSDGNYGYTF.

This clonotype was seen ten or more times. The chain joins TRBV2 to TRBJ2-7, with D perhaps being TRBD1 or TRBD2 (5 bases each). The CDR3 is 11 amino acids. V dropped 7 bases and J dropped 9 bases, with 13 bases sitting between them. Germline V CDR1 and CDR2: SNHLY, FYNNEI. CDR3 amino acids: CASNAWGMQYF. The CDR3 DNA follows: TGTGCCAGCAACGCGTGGGGGATGCAGTACTTC.

This clonotype was counted at least ten times. CDR3 DNA sequence: TGCAGTGCTTGGGGAGGTGGGGAAAAACTGTTTTTT. Translating gives CSAWGGGEKLFF. The chain links TRBV20-1 to TRBJ1-4; D is unclear. The CDR3 length is 12 residues. Trimming removed 5 bases at V and 8 bases at J, with 12 bases between. Per germline, CDR1 DFQATT and CDR2 SNEGSKA (reference sequence).

This clonotype showed up many times. The CDR3 sequence: CASSFSRPGGMNTEAFF. CDR3 in DNA: TGTGCCAGCAGCTTTTCCCGTCCGGGGGGTATGAACACTGAAGCTTTCTTT. V usage is TRBV7-9 and J usage is TRBJ1-1; D is perhaps TRBD1 (5 bases). Germline V lookup: CDR1 SEHNR, CDR2 FQNEAQ (reference sequence). V dropped 3 bases and J dropped 0 bases, with 17 bases sitting between them. CDR3 length: 17 amino acids.